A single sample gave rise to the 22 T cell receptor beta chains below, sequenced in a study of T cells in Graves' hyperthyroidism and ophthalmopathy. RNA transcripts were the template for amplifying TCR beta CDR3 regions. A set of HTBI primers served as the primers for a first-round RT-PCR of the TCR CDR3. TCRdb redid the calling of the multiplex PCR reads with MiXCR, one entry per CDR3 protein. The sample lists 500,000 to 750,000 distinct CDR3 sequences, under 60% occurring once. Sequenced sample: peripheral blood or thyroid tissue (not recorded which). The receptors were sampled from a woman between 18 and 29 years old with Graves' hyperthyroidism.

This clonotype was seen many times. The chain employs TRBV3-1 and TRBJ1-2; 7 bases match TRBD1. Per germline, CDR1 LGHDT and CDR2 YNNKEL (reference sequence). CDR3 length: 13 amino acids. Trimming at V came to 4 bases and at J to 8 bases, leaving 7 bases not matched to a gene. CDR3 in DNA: TGTGCCAGCAGCCCCCGACAGGGCTTGGGCTACACCTTC. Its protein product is CASSPRQGLGYTF.

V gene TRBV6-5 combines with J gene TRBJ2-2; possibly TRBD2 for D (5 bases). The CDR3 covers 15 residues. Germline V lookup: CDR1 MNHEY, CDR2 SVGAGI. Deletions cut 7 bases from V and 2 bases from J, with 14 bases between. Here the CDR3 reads CASKRGHVNTGELFF. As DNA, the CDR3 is TGTGCCAGCAAACGGGGTCATGTAAACACCGGGGAGCTGTTTTTT.

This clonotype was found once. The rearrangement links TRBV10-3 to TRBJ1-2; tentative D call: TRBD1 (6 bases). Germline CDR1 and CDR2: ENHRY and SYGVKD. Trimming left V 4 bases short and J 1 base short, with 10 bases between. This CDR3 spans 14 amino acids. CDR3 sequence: CAISAKQGNYGYTF. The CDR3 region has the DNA TGTGCCATCAGTGCAAAACAGGGTAACTATGGCTACACCTTC.

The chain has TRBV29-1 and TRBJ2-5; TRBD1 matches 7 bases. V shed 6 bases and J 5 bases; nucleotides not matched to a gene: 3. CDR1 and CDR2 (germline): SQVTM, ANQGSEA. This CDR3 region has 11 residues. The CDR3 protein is CSVQGTETQYF. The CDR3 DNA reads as TGCAGCGTACAGGGGACGGAGACCCAGTACTTC. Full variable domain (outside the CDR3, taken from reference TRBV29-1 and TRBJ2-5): SAVISQKPSRDICQRGTSLTIQCQVDSQVTMMFWYRQQPGQSLTLIATANQGSEATYESGFVIDKFPISRPNLTFSTLTVSNMSPEDSSIYLCSVQGTETQYFGPGTRLLVL.

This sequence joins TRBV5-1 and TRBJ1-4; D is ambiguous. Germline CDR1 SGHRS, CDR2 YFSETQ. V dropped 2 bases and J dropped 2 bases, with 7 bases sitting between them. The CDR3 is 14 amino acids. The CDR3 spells CASSFEGTNEKLFF. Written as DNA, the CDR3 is TGCGCCAGCAGCTTCGAAGGGACTAATGAAAAACTGTTTTTT.

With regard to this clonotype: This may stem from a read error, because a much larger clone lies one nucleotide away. CDR3 DNA sequence: TGTGCCAACAGCCATCTGACCGCATCGTTGTACGAGCAGTACTTC. Its protein product is CANSHLTASLYEQYF. The chain has TRBV14 and TRBJ2-7; D not resolved. Germline V gives CDR1 SGHDN, CDR2 FVKESK. The CDR3 consists of 15 residues.

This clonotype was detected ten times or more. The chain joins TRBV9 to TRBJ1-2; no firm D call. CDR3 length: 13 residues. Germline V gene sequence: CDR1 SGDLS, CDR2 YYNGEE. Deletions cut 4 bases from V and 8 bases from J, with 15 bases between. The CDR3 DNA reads TGTGCCAGCAGCCCTGACTTAAGTCACGGCTACACCTTC. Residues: CASSPDLSHGYTF.

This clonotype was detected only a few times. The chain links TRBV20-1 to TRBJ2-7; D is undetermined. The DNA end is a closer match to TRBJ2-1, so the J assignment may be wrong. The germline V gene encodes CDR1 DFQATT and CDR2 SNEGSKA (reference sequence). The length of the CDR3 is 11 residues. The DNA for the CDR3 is TGCAGTGCTCCGACTTGGAATGAGCAGTTCTTC. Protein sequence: CSAPTWNEQFF.

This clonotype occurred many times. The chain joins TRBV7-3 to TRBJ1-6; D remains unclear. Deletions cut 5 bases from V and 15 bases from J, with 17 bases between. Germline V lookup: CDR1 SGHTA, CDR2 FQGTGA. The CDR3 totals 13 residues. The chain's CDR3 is CASSPYPPQNLHF. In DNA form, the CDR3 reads TGTGCCAGCAGCCCTTATCCGCCCCAGAACCTCCACTTT.

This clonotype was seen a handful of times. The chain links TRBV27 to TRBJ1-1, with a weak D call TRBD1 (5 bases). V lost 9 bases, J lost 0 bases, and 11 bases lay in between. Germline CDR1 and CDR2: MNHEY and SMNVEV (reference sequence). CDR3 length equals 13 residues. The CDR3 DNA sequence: TGTGCCAGTCTCGGGGGTTTGAACACTGAAGCTTTCTTT. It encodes CASLGGLNTEAFF.

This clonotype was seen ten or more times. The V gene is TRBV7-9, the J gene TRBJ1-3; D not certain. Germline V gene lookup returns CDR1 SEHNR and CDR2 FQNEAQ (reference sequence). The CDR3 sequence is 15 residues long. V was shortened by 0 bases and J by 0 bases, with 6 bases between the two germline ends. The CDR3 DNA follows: TGTGCCAGCAGCTTAGCGTACGGCTCTGGAAACACCATATATTTT. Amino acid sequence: CASSLAYGSGNTIYF.

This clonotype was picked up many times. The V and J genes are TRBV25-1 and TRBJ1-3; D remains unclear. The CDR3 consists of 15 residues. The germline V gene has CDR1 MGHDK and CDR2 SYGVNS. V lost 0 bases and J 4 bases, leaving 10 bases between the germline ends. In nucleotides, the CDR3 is TGTGCCAGCAGTGAATATCCCCCCGAGGGAAACACCATATATTTT. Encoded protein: CASSEYPPEGNTIYF.

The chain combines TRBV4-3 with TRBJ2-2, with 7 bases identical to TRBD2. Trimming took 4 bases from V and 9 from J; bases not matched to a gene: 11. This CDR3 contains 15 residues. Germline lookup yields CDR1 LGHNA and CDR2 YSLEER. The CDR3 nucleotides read TGCGCCAGCAGCCCGAGGGCGGGGGACCACCGGGAGCTGTTTTTT. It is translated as CASSPRAGDHRELFF.

CDR3 coding DNA: TGCGCCAGCAGCGCGACAGCGGAGGAGCAGTTCTTC. This codes for CASSATAEEQFF. The J gene is TRBJ2-5, the V gene TRBV5-1; possibly TRBD1 or TRBD2 for D (5 bases each). The J call may be incorrect, as the DNA end agrees better with TRBJ2-1. Germline V CDR1 and CDR2: SGHRS, YFSETQ. The CDR3 contains 12 residues.

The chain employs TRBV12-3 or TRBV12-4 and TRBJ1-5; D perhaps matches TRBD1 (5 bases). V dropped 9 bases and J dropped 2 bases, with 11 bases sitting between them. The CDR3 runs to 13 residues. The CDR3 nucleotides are TGTGCCAGTTATCCGGGACGCAATCAGCCCCAGCATTTT. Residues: CASYPGRNQPQHF.

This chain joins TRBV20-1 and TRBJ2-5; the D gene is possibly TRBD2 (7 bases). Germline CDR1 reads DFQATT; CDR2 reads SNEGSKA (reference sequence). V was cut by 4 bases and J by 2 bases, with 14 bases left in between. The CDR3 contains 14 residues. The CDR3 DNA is TGCAGTGCTATGCAGGGAGGGGGGCAAGAGACCCAGTACTTC. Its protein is CSAMQGGGQETQYF.

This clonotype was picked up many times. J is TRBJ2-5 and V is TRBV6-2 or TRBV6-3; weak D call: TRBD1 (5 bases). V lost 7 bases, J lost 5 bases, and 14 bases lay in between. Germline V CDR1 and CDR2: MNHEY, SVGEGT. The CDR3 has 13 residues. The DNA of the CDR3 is TGTGCCAGCACGCTCAGGGTTTGGGAGACCCAGTACTTC. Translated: CASTLRVWETQYF.

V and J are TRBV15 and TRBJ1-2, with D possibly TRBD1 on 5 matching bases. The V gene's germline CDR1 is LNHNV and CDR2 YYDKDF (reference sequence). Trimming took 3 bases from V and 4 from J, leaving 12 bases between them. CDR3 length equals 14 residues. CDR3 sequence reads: CATSSPGLVYGYTF. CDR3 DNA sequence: TGTGCCACCAGCAGTCCGGGGCTCGTCTATGGCTACACCTTC.

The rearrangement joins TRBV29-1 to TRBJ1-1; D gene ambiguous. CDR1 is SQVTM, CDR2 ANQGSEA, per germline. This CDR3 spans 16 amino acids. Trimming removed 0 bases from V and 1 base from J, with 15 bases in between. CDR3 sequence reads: CSVEDQFSSANTEAFF. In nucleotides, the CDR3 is TGCAGCGTTGAAGATCAATTCTCTTCCGCGAACACTGAAGCTTTCTTT.

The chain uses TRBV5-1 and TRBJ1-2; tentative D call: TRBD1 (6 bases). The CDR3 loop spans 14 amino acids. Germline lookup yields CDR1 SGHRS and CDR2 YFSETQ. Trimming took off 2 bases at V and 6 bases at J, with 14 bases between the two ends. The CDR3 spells CASSFTGFVDGYTF. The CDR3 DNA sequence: TGCGCCAGCAGCTTTACAGGGTTCGTTGATGGCTACACCTTC.

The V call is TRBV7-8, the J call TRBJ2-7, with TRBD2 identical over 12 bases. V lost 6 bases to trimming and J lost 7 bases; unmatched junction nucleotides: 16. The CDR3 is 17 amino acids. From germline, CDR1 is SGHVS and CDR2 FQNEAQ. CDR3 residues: CASSPGTSGSYYNEQYF. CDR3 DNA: TGTGCCAGCAGTCCCGGGACTAGCGGGTCCTACTACAATGAGCAGTACTTC.

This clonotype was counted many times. Here the CDR3 DNA reads TGTGCCAGCAGCTTAATAAAGCGGGAGGGTTACGAGCAGTACTTC. Residues: CASSLIKREGYEQYF. The chain links TRBV7-2 to TRBJ2-7; 10 bases are shared with TRBD2. The V gene end was trimmed by 2 bases and the J gene end by 4 bases; junction bases not matched to a gene: 5. CDR3 length equals 15 residues. CDR1 and CDR2 (germline): SGHTA, FQGNSA.